The present T cell receptor beta chain was sequenced within a study of response to subunit inactivated influenza vaccine. Study-wide findings and caveats: After each seasonal influenza vaccination, few new T cells are recruited, the authors suggested.

A note on this clonotype: Its antigen is still unknown.

Via MiXCR, TCRdb re-called the RT-PCR reads, giving one row per CDR3 protein. The repertoire holds roughly 500,000 distinct CDR3 sequences, with about 25% as singletons. With V trimmed by 5 bases and J by 4 bases, 12 bases remained unmatched. The germline gives CDR1 SQVTM, CDR2 ANQGSEA. This CDR3 is 15 amino acids long. The receptor was derived from a man aged 45-65 years who received an inactivated influenza vaccine. This chain joins TRBV29-1 and TRBJ2-5; 8 nucleotides line up with TRBD2. Here the sequenced sample was CD4+ T cells sorted from PBMCs, taken 5 days after vaccination. For the CDR3, the DNA is TGCAGCGTTCGGGAGGGCCCTGGGAGGGCAGAGACCCAGTACTTC. It yields the protein CSVREGPGRAETQYF.